This T cell receptor beta chain appears in the sequencing data of a study of cytomegalovirus exposure and HLA in healthy donors (dated by TCRdb to between 2016 and 2019). In terms of the full investigation: According to a later analysis, one platform produced both the roughly 110 validation repertoires and the 670 or so repertoires of the first cohort. The aim of the study was to test whether cataloging public T cell receptors could identify signatures of past pathogen exposure. A separate validation cohort of approximately 120 different subjects was used in addition to the approximately 640-subject first cohort. High-throughput TCR immunosequencing, statistical association of individual TCRs with disease status, and machine learning were combined to predict cytomegalovirus infection status.

V loses 11 bases at its end and J loses 6 bases; junction bases beyond the gene matches: 13. The CDR3 contains 14 residues, cysteine and phenylalanine counted. Just CDR3 DNA is preserved here, 42 bases in frame from base 1. Per the germline V gene, MNHEY is the CDR1 and SVGAGI is the CDR2. The donors were included in the validation cohort of over a hundred subjects, a group kept apart from the roughly 700-subject first cohort. Notes on this clone: Its antigen is still unknown. Base quality data are lacking; no much larger clone is found one base away.

Points the paper makes about the study in general: Most TCR sequences were seen in very few donors, while some public TCRs were found in many individuals. It was suggested by the authors that the approach could potentially be generalized to other disease states and immunological phenotypes. A few of the identified cytomegalovirus-associated TCR beta chains were confirmed in vitro to be specific for cytomegalovirus antigens. The study listed 150 to 200 TCR beta chains as associated with cytomegalovirus. In both the original and validation cohorts, the classifier was reported to diagnose cytomegalovirus status with high specificity and sensitivity. A later analysis found that TCRs clustered in the first cohort also tended to co-occur in the 120 validation repertoires, with approximately 93% of cluster scores above 0. A later analysis had no HLA typing for the validation cohort, so co-occurrence there was scored across all 120 or so repertoires.

The receptor library was made with the immunoSEQ multiplex PCR assay. In the paper's pipeline: To diagnose cytomegalovirus status from the catalog of TCR beta chain sequences, a statistical classification framework was built. TCRdb took over this immuneACCESS table, retaining in-frame rearrangements with V and J assigned. Such tables are incomplete; in checked studies, under half of the missing clones stem from an unresolved V gene, and the remainder is unexplained. D and trimming come from the DNA, and the V and J calls and clone size come from that table. The sample table records 130,000 or so clones; roughly 91% of these occur just once. The top ten clones comprise around 3.1% of the sample.

Sequenced: PBMCs. The sequence is built from TRBV6-5 and TRBJ1-5, with 7 bases matching TRBD1. The clonotype comes from a young man in good health and CMV-seronegative. The nucleotide sequence reads as follows: TGTGCCGTTTCTGAAGGGGGCCTTGGTCAGCCCCAGCATTTT. It encodes CAVSEGGLGQPQHF.